The 29 T cell receptor beta chains reported below all come from one sample, sequenced in a study of CD4+ T cells in melanoma. Clones were sequenced by immunoSEQ multiplex PCR, and TCRdb holds only the in-frame ones, with some missing. The sample consists of more than 90,000 clones, 92% of them appearing once. Material: peripheral blood. The receptors here all came from a human donor with melanoma.

The chain is built from TRBV4-3 and TRBJ1-1; 8 positions agree with TRBD1. This CDR3 is 15 amino acids long. Germline V gene lookup returns CDR1 LGHNA and CDR2 YSLEER. Germline trimming cut 2 bases from V and 6 bases from J; bases unmatched to any gene: 8. The CDR3 DNA reads as TGCGCCAGCAGCCAATACCCAGGGGGCTTTGCTGAAGCTTTCTTT. Amino acid sequence: CASSQYPGGFAEAFF.

The chain links TRBV10-3 to TRBJ2-2; a possible D gene is TRBD2 (6 bases). The CDR3 extends over 14 amino acids. From germline, CDR1 is ENHRY and CDR2 SYGVKD. V was clipped by 7 bases and J by 0 bases, with 9 bases between them. The CDR3 bases are TGTGCCATCACAGCGGGTCCGAACACCGGGGAGCTGTTTTTT. Its protein product is CAITAGPNTGELFF.

CDR3 amino acids: CASSLNRNTYEQYF. The CDR3 DNA reads TGTGCCAGCAGTCTAAACCGTAACACCTACGAGCAGTACTTC. The V and J genes are TRBV27 and TRBJ2-7; no reliable D call. Germline V CDR1 and CDR2: MNHEY, SMNVEV (reference sequence). This CDR3 is built from 14 residues. Trimming stripped 5 bases from V and 2 bases from J, with 13 bases between.

CDR3 nucleotides: TGTGCCAGCAGCCCCGGGACTAGCGGAGCTTACTCCTACGAGCAGTACTTC. Amino acid sequence: CASSPGTSGAYSYEQYF. This rearrangement joins TRBV7-8 to TRBJ2-7; 11 bases line up with TRBD2. Trimming cost V 5 bases and J 0 bases; bases outside gene matches: 9. Germline lookup yields CDR1 SGHVS and CDR2 FQNEAQ. The CDR3 spans 17 residues.

This chain joins TRBV5-6 and TRBJ2-7, with 9 positions matching TRBD1. V lost 4 bases, J lost 2 bases, and 10 bases stayed unmatched. The CDR3 loop spans 16 amino acids. Germline V lookup: CDR1 SGHDT, CDR2 YYEEEE. CDR3 residues: CASSLLRDRETYEQYF. The DNA for the CDR3 is TGTGCCAGCAGCCTTCTTCGGGACAGGGAAACCTACGAGCAGTACTTC.

The rearrangement uses TRBV4-3 and TRBJ1-2; maybe TRBD1 (6 bases). The CDR3 consists of 15 residues. Germline lookup yields CDR1 LGHNA and CDR2 YSLEER. Trimming left V 4 bases short and J 2 bases short, with 14 bases between. Here the CDR3 reads CASSRADRLNYGYTF. CDR3 nucleotide sequence: TGCGCCAGCAGCCGGGCCGACAGGTTGAACTATGGCTACACCTTC.

CDR3 amino acids: CASSGGRSNQPQHF. CDR3 DNA sequence: TGTGCCAGCAGTGGAGGGAGGAGCAATCAGCCCCAGCATTTT. The rearrangement uses TRBV2 and TRBJ1-5; D uncertain. Germline-derived CDR1 and CDR2 are SNHLY and FYNNEI. This CDR3 is 14 amino acids long. V was shortened by 4 bases and J by 1 base, with 8 bases between the two germline ends.

The gene calls are TRBV5-1 and TRBJ2-7; 7 bases agree with TRBD1. Germline V gives CDR1 SGHRS, CDR2 YFSETQ. This CDR3 has 15 amino acids. V was clipped by 0 bases and J by 0 bases; unmatched bases: 3. The CDR3 coding sequence is TGCGCCAGCAGCTTGGTGACAGGGAGCTCCTACGAGCAGTACTTC. Translated: CASSLVTGSSYEQYF.

The chain employs TRBV19 and TRBJ2-7; D is unresolved. Trimming took off 4 bases at V and 3 bases at J, with 10 bases between the two ends. The length of the CDR3 is 13 residues. CDR1 and CDR2 (germline): LNHDA, SQIVND (reference sequence). CDR3 in DNA: TGTGCCAGTAGTACATCCCAGGTCTACGAGCAGTACTTC. Amino acid sequence: CASSTSQVYEQYF.

The chain has TRBV13 and TRBJ2-1; the D gene is possibly TRBD1 (6 bases). Per germline, CDR1 PRHDT and CDR2 FYEKMQ (reference sequence). The CDR3 contains 14 residues. With 0 bases removed from V and 12 bases from J, the gap between germline ends came to 15 bases. CDR3 in amino acids: CASSLGVGAVPQFF. CDR3 in DNA: TGTGCCAGCAGCTTAGGGGTGGGGGCCGTACCGCAGTTCTTC.

The rearrangement joins TRBV28 to TRBJ1-2; 12 bases line up with TRBD1. The CDR3 sequence is 18 residues long. CDR1 and CDR2 (germline): MDHEN, SYDVKM. With 0 bases clipped from V and 4 bases from J, the junction kept 9 bases outside the gene matches. The CDR3 protein is CASSLWGGQGASAYGYTF. CDR3 DNA sequence: TGTGCCAGCAGTTTATGGGGGGGACAGGGGGCTAGCGCCTATGGCTACACCTTC.

J is TRBJ2-1 and V is TRBV5-1; 10 positions match TRBD2. The CDR3 loop spans 16 amino acids. The V gene end was trimmed by 0 bases and the J gene end by 5 bases; junction bases not matched to a gene: 5. From germline, CDR1 is SGHRS and CDR2 YFSETQ. Written as DNA, the CDR3 is TGCGCCAGCAGCTTGGAGACTAGCGGGTACCACAATGAGCAGTTCTTC. The encoded protein is CASSLETSGYHNEQFF.

The genes are TRBV4-3 and TRBJ2-5; 9 bases align to TRBD2. Germline V gene lookup returns CDR1 LGHNA and CDR2 YSLEER. With V trimmed by 4 bases and J by 1 base, 13 bases remained unmatched. The CDR3 length is 18 residues. CDR3 nucleotide sequence: TGCGCCAGCAGCCCTGGTCGGGGTGGCGGGAGGGCCCAAGAGACCCAGTACTTC. Its protein is CASSPGRGGGRAQETQYF.

The chain combines TRBV19 with TRBJ1-5; D perhaps matches TRBD1 (5 bases). Germline V gene sequence: CDR1 LNHDA, CDR2 SQIVND (reference sequence). The CDR3 loop spans 17 amino acids. Between the trimmed V and J ends, which lost 6 bases and 1 base, there was a span of 19 bases. The CDR3, as DNA: TGTGCCAGTAGGCGCCAGTCGTGGGGGACGAGCAATCAGCCCCAGCATTTT. Protein product: CASRRQSWGTSNQPQHF. Together with reference TRBV19 and TRBJ1-5, the CDR3 gives the full variable domain: DGGITQSPKYLFRKEGQNVTLSCEQNLNHDAMYWYRQDPGQGLRLIYYSQIVNDFQKGDIAEGYSVSREKKESFPLTVTSAQKNPTAFYLCASRRQSWGTSNQPQHFGDGTRLSIL.

The rearrangement joins TRBV7-9 to TRBJ1-2, with D unresolved. This CDR3 has 15 amino acids. Trimming removed 1 base from V and 6 bases from J, with 15 bases in between. Per the germline V gene, CDR1 is SEHNR and CDR2 is FQNEAQ (reference sequence). The CDR3 is CASSLGGPVGDGYTF. CDR3 in DNA: TGTGCCAGCAGCTTAGGAGGGCCCGTAGGCGATGGCTACACCTTC.

This clone appeared a single time. This chain links TRBV7-9 with TRBJ2-5; D unresolved. V lost 1 base, J lost 2 bases, and 8 bases lay in between. CDR1 is SEHNR and CDR2 is FQNEAQ in the germline V gene (reference sequence). The CDR3 is 14 amino acids. The CDR3 DNA sequence: TGTGCCAGCAGCTTAGAGGTTGGTCAAGAGACCCAGTACTTC. This translates into CASSLEVGQETQYF.

The CDR3, as DNA: TGCGCCAGCAGCCGCGCTTCCGGCAATGAGCAGTTCTTC. Translated: CASSRASGNEQFF. J is TRBJ2-1 and V is TRBV4-3; no definite D call. CDR3 size: 13 residues. V gave up 4 bases and J gave up 6 bases, with 10 bases separating them. Germline V gene sequence: CDR1 LGHNA, CDR2 YSLEER.

Written as DNA, the CDR3 is TGTGCCAGCAGCCGGACAGGGTTGCGCACAGATACGCAGTATTTT. Protein product: CASSRTGLRTDTQYF. This sequence joins TRBV7-9 and TRBJ2-3, with TRBD1 matching 8 bases. There are 15 residues in the CDR3. The J segment lost 1 base and the V segment lost 5 bases, leaving 5 bases of the junction unmatched. Germline lookup yields CDR1 SEHNR and CDR2 FQNEAQ (reference sequence).

This clone was observed a few times. The genes are TRBV4-1 and TRBJ1-5; D gene uncertain. The CDR3 is 15 residues long. Looked up from germline, CDR1 is MGHRA and CDR2 is YSYEKL. V was pared by 0 bases and J by 5 bases, with 11 bases between. The CDR3 sequence: CASSQDGERHQPQHF. CDR3 nucleotide sequence: TGCGCCAGCAGCCAAGATGGGGAACGTCATCAGCCCCAGCATTTT.

The rearrangement uses TRBV6-6 and TRBJ2-7, with a possible D match to TRBD2 (6 bases). Trimming pared 6 bases from V and 2 bases from J, leaving 20 bases between. The CDR3 has 16 amino acids. CDR1 MNHNY and CDR2 SVGAGI come from the germline V gene (reference sequence). CDR3 coding DNA: TGTGCCAGCAGATCCCAGGGAGGCGGGAACACCTACGAGCAGTACTTC. Its translation: CASRSQGGGNTYEQYF.

The DNA for the CDR3 is TGTGCCAGCTCGGCGGACAGAAACACTGAAGCTTTCTTT. This translates into CASSADRNTEAFF. The chain carries TRBV7-3 and TRBJ1-1; weak D call: TRBD1 (6 bases). The CDR3 is 13 residues long. Germline assignment: CDR1 SGHTA and CDR2 FQGTGA. The V gene lost 8 bases and the J gene lost 2 bases, with 12 bases spanning the gap.

The V and J genes are TRBV5-1 and TRBJ2-3; D gene ambiguous. The CDR3 runs 14 residues. Germline V gene data show CDR1 as SGHRS and CDR2 as YFSETQ. V lost 4 bases and J 6 bases, leaving 15 bases between the germline ends. CDR3 in amino acids: CASSLQTSSDTQYF. CDR3 nucleotide sequence: TGCGCCAGCAGCCTGCAGACTTCTTCGGATACGCAGTATTTT.

A single count supports this clone. V and J are TRBV9 and TRBJ1-3; a possible D gene is TRBD1 (5 bases). CDR3 length equals 16 residues. With 0 bases removed from V and 0 bases from J, the gap between germline ends came to 10 bases. The germline V gene has CDR1 SGDLS and CDR2 YYNGEE. This CDR3 is CASSVEPGGSGNTIYF. CDR3 nucleotide sequence: TGTGCCAGCAGCGTAGAACCTGGGGGCTCTGGAAACACCATATATTTT.

The rearrangement links TRBV4-3 to TRBJ1-4; D unclear. V was pared by 6 bases and J by 4 bases, with 3 bases between. Per the germline V gene, CDR1 is LGHNA and CDR2 is YSLEER. The CDR3 covers 11 residues. The CDR3 sequence: CASSLNEKLFF. The CDR3 coding sequence is TGCGCCAGCAGTCTTAATGAAAAACTGTTTTTT.

The chain combines TRBV7-9 with TRBJ1-1, with a tentative D call TRBD1 (5 bases). V was pared by 4 bases and J by 4 bases, with 13 bases between. Germline V gene lookup returns CDR1 SEHNR and CDR2 FQNEAQ (reference sequence). The CDR3 spans 14 residues. The CDR3 DNA sequence: TGTGCCAGCAGCTCCCAGGGATTAGGCACTGAAGCTTTCTTT. The encoded protein is CASSSQGLGTEAFF.

J is TRBJ2-7 and V is TRBV27; TRBD1 matches 12 bases. Germline-derived CDR1 and CDR2 are MNHEY and SMNVEV (reference sequence). V gave up 5 bases and J gave up 5 bases; unmatched junction bases: 13. There are 17 residues in the CDR3. DNA for the CDR3: TGTGCCAGCAGTGCGTATCTCCGGGACAGGGGGCAACACGAGCAGTACTTC. It yields the protein CASSAYLRDRGQHEQYF.

V usage is TRBV6-6 and J usage is TRBJ2-3; D remains ambiguous. Between the trimmed V and J ends, which lost 2 bases and 9 bases, there was a span of 6 bases. Looked up from germline, CDR1 is MNHNY and CDR2 is SVGAGI (reference sequence). The length of the CDR3 is 11 residues. CDR3 amino acids: CASSYLQTQYF. CDR3 in DNA: TGTGCCAGCAGTTACCTCCAGACGCAGTATTTT.

This clone was seen a few times. The chain recombines TRBV7-8 with TRBJ1-5, with D maybe TRBD1 (5 bases). V lost 5 bases, J lost 0 bases, and 11 bases lay in between. This CDR3 is 15 amino acids long. CDR1 is SGHVS, CDR2 FQNEAQ, per germline. CDR3 nucleotides: TGTGCCAGCAGCGTGAGGGACTTTAGCAATCAGCCCCAGCATTTT. The encoded protein is CASSVRDFSNQPQHF.

The V gene is TRBV5-6, the J gene TRBJ1-1; D is uncertain. In germline, CDR1 is SGHDT, CDR2 YYEEEE. The V and J ends lost 0 bases and 4 bases respectively, with 7 bases between them. The CDR3 loop spans 13 amino acids. CDR3 sequence (DNA): TGTGCCAGCAGCTTGGAGGGCGTCACTGAAGCTTTCTTT. This translates into CASSLEGVTEAFF.